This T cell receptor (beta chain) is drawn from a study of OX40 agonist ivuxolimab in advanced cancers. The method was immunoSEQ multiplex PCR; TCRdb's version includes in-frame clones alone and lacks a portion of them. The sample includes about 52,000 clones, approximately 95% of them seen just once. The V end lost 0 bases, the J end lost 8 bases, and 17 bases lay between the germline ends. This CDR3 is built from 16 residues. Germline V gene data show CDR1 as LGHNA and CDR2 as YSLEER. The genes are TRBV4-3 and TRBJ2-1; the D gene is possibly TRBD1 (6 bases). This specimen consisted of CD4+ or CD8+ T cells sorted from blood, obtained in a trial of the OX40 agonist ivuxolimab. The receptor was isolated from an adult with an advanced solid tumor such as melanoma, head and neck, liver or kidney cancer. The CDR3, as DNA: TGCGCCAGCAGCCAAGATCCGGTGGGGGCCGCTGATGAGCAGTTCTTC. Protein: CASSQDPVGAADEQFF.